A single sample gave rise to the 8 T cell receptor beta chains below, sequenced in a study of blood T cell repertoires in COVID-19. This table comes from immunoSEQ multiplex PCR, and its TCRdb copy is limited to in-frame clones, with some not included. The table lists almost 90,000 clones, 88% of them singletons. The sequenced sample was peripheral blood. These TCRs come from an elderly man with acute or convalescent COVID-19.

The chain employs TRBV6-5 and TRBJ2-5; D is possibly TRBD1 (5 bases). Germline V gives CDR1 MNHEY, CDR2 SVGAGI. The germline V and J ends were trimmed by 6 bases and 4 bases, with 15 bases remaining between them. CDR3 length equals 14 residues. DNA for the CDR3: TGTGCCAGCAGAGCCCAGGGAATAGGAGAGACCCAGTACTTC. Its protein product is CASRAQGIGETQYF.

CDR3: CSAGGQGALNGELFF. The CDR3 nucleotides read TGCAGTGCTGGTGGACAGGGGGCGTTAAACGGGGAGCTGTTTTTT. The J gene is TRBJ2-2, the V gene TRBV20-1, with 11 bases lining up with TRBD1. Germline CDR1 DFQATT, CDR2 SNEGSKA (reference sequence). CDR3 size: 15 residues. Losses at the gene ends were 5 bases for V and 7 bases for J; bases not matched to a gene: 9.

This clone was counted between two and nine times. The gene calls are TRBV20-1 and TRBJ1-1, with 8 bases fitting TRBD1. CDR1 is DFQATT and CDR2 is SNEGSKA in the germline V gene (reference sequence). This CDR3 has 13 amino acids. The V and J ends lost 3 bases and 5 bases, in that order; junction bases with no gene match: 5. The CDR3 nucleotides read TGCAGTGCTAGTGACAGGGGTATGACTGAAGCTTTCTTT. Translating it yields CSASDRGMTEAFF.

V gene TRBV28 combines with J gene TRBJ2-7, with 9 bases aligning to TRBD2. From germline, CDR1 is MDHEN and CDR2 SYDVKM. The CDR3 spans 16 residues. The V gene end was trimmed by 5 bases and the J gene end by 2 bases; junction bases not matched to a gene: 10. The CDR3 nucleotides read TGTGCCAGCAGTCCTCCTAGCGGGAATTTAGCCTACGAGCAGTACTTC. Amino acids: CASSPPSGNLAYEQYF.

The chain employs TRBV3-1 (or the pseudogene TRBV3-2) and TRBJ1-6; maybe TRBD1 (6 bases). CDR1 is LGHDT, CDR2 YNNKEL, per germline (reference sequence). This CDR3 region has 14 residues. V was trimmed by 4 bases and J by 7 bases, leaving 11 bases between them. CDR3 coding DNA: TGTGCCAGCAGCCGCGGACAGTTGAATTCACCCCTCCACTTT. This translates into CASSRGQLNSPLHF.

The genes are TRBV5-1 and TRBJ1-1, with unresolved D. Germline V gene sequence: CDR1 SGHRS, CDR2 YFSETQ. The CDR3 extends over 14 amino acids. V was cut by 3 bases and J by 1 base, with 10 bases left in between. This CDR3 reads CASSSAGENTEAFF. DNA of the CDR3: TGCGCCAGCAGCTCGGCCGGGGAGAACACTGAAGCTTTCTTT.

The chain employs TRBV12-3 or TRBV12-4 and TRBJ1-2; 8 nucleotides line up with TRBD1. V was clipped by 5 bases and J by 8 bases; unmatched bases: 7. The CDR3 is made up of 13 amino acids. This CDR3 is CASSVRQGFGYTF. The CDR3 DNA reads TGTGCCAGCAGTGTACGACAGGGGTTCGGCTACACCTTC.

The chain is built from TRBV19 and TRBJ1-5, with 8 nucleotides matching TRBD1. Trimming at V came to 7 bases and at J to 3 bases, leaving 17 bases not matched to a gene. This CDR3 contains 18 residues. The germline gives CDR1 LNHDA, CDR2 SQIVND (reference sequence). This chain's CDR3 is CASTEGRTGRNNNQPQHF. The CDR3 coding sequence is TGTGCCAGTACTGAGGGGAGGACAGGGCGTAACAACAATCAGCCCCAGCATTTT. Combining the CDR3 with reference TRBV19 and TRBJ1-5 gives the whole variable domain DGGITQSPKYLFRKEGQNVTLSCEQNLNHDAMYWYRQDPGQGLRLIYYSQIVNDFQKGDIAEGYSVSREKKESFPLTVTSAQKNPTAFYLCASTEGRTGRNNNQPQHFGDGTRLSIL.